This is a list of T cell receptor beta chains from one sample in a study of CD8 T cells in ankylosing spondylitis. TCRdb reprocessed the 5' RACE reads with MiXCR, giving one entry per CDR3 protein. Among approximately 100,000 distinct CDR3 sequences, over 6.5% were seen once, and the ten largest hold approximately 9.9%. Source material: blood, either unsorted or a sorted T cell fraction (not recorded which). These receptors all come from a male donor with ankylosing spondylitis or in good health (not recorded which). Each CDR3 is given with its conserved first and last residue. Fields, in order: V gene, D gene, J gene, clone size, CDR3 protein, CDR3 DNA. The D gene is left open where the match is weak. Clone size, where shown, is once, few, many, or a class for clones that have expanded.

TRBV11-2,.,TRBJ2-3,.,CASSSKTDTQYF,TGTGCCAGCAGCTCCAAAACAGATACGCAGTATTTT
TRBV5-5,TRBD1,TRBJ2-2,many,CASSLRRGGLTGELFF,TGTGCCAGCAGCTTACGCAGAGGGGGCCTAACCGGGGAGCTGTTTTTT
TRBV7-9,.,TRBJ2-7,.,CASSFPDSYEQYF,TGTGCCAGCAGCTTCCCGGATTCCTACGAGCAGTACTTC
TRBV5-1,TRBD1,TRBJ2-5,many,CASSQNRGRHETQYF,TGCGCCAGCAGCCAGAACAGGGGTCGGCACGAGACCCAGTACTTC
TRBV6-5,TRBD2,TRBJ2-1,many,CASSYEASGFYNEQFF,TGTGCCAGCAGTTACGAGGCTAGCGGATTCTACAATGAGCAGTTCTTC
TRBV20-1,.,TRBJ2-7,many,CSAPPGGTYEQYF,TGCAGTGCTCCCCCCGGAGGCACCTACGAGCAGTACTTC
TRBV7-9,TRBD2,TRBJ2-3,many,CASSPGTSDTDTQYF,TGTGCCAGCAGCCCCGGGACTAGCGACACAGATACGCAGTATTTT
TRBV7-8,.,TRBJ1-1,many,CASRRRGGVNTEAFF,TGTGCCAGCAGGCGTCGCGGTGGCGTCAACACTGAAGCTTTCTTT
TRBV30,.,TRBJ2-7,many,CAWSFPREPSSYEQYF,TGTGCCTGGAGTTTCCCTCGGGAACCTAGCTCCTACGAGCAGTACTTC
TRBV3-1,.,TRBJ2-4,many,CASSQDSLGVDIQYF,TGTGCCAGCAGCCAAGATTCCCTTGGGGTAGACATTCAGTACTTC
TRBV28,.,TRBJ1-1,medium-sized,CASSFNSGGTEAFF,TGTGCCAGCAGTTTCAATTCCGGCGGTACTGAAGCTTTCTTT
TRBV27,TRBD1,TRBJ1-6,many,CASRQRPGQAAPLHF,TGTGCCAGCAGGCAACGACCAGGACAGGCGGCACCCCTCCACTTT
TRBV10-3,TRBD2,TRBJ2-3,few,CAISEVPSAGVGTDTQYF,TGTGCCATCAGTGAGGTCCCCTCAGCGGGAGTTGGTACAGATACGCAGTATTTT
TRBV15,.,TRBJ2-7,.,CATSRDSHAGYREQYF,TGTGCCACCAGCAGAGATTCCCACGCGGGGTATCGGGAGCAGTACTTC
TRBV20-1,TRBD1,TRBJ1-6,many,CSARDRGQSSYNSPLHF,TGCAGTGCTAGAGATCGGGGACAGAGCTCCTATAATTCACCCCTCCACTTT
TRBV5-1,TRBD2,TRBJ2-1,.,CASTTVAGSYNEQFF,TGCGCCAGCACCACCGTAGCGGGTTCCTACAATGAGCAGTTCTTC
TRBV12-3/TRBV12-4,TRBD1,TRBJ2-2,many,CASSSPHRGLTGELFF,TGTGCCAGCAGTTCACCCCACAGGGGGCTTACCGGGGAGCTGTTTTTT
TRBV4-2,.,TRBJ2-1,many,CATQRRDLDYNEQFF,TGTGCCACCCAACGCCGGGACCTCGACTACAATGAGCAGTTCTTC
TRBV15,TRBD2,TRBJ2-7,many,CATSRVAGATYEQYF,TGTGCCACCAGCAGGGTAGCGGGAGCCACCTACGAGCAGTACTTC
TRBV7-9,.,TRBJ2-1,few,CASSFSPGALGNEQFF,TGTGCCAGCAGCTTCTCTCCGGGGGCGTTGGGGAATGAGCAGTTCTTC
TRBV27,.,TRBJ2-7,few,CASSLGESNEQYF,TGTGCCAGCAGTTTAGGGGAGAGCAACGAGCAGTACTTC
TRBV4-2,.,TRBJ2-2,many,CASSQDAGTTGELFF,TGTGCCAGCAGCCAAGACGCAGGGACCACCGGGGAGCTGTTTTTT
TRBV12-3/TRBV12-4,.,TRBJ1-5,many,CASRPGGNQPQHF,TGTGCCAGCAGGCCAGGGGGCAATCAGCCCCAGCATTTT
TRBV7-9,TRBD2,TRBJ2-7,.,CASSSPLRLAGHEQYF,TGTGCCAGCAGCTCCCCCCTCCGACTAGCAGGACACGAGCAGTACTTC
TRBV9,.,TRBJ2-7,many,CASSVEPLGVYEQYF,TGTGCCAGCAGCGTGGAGCCTCTGGGGGTTTACGAGCAGTACTTC
TRBV29-1,.,TRBJ2-5,many,CSVGQMETQYF,TGCAGCGTTGGTCAGATGGAGACCCAGTACTTC
TRBV28,.,TRBJ2-7,few,CASSLGATGFTLGAYF,TGTGCCAGCAGCCTAGGGGCCACCGGCTTTACTTTAGGGGCTTACTTC
TRBV20-1,.,TRBJ2-7,many,CSARGQVEPPTPYEQYF,TGCAGTGCTAGAGGACAGGTCGAGCCGCCGACACCCTACGAGCAGTACTTC
TRBV6-5,.,TRBJ2-7,many,CASSYSAEIYEQYF,TGTGCCAGCAGTTACTCGGCAGAGATTTACGAGCAGTACTTC
TRBV7-6,.,TRBJ1-1,many,CASSYRKNTEAFF,TGTGCCAGCAGTTACAGGAAAAACACTGAAGCTTTCTTT
TRBV15,TRBD1,TRBJ1-1,.,CATSMDREDTEAFF,TGTGCCACCAGCATGGACAGGGAAGACACTGAAGCTTTCTTT
TRBV19,TRBD1,TRBJ1-5,many,CASSLTAHRGGNQPQHF,TGTGCCAGTAGCTTGACGGCACACAGGGGCGGCAATCAGCCCCAGCATTTT
TRBV5-1,.,TRBJ2-3,many,CASSAYRAGSTDTQYF,TGCGCCAGCAGCGCCTACAGGGCGGGAAGCACAGATACGCAGTATTTT